These 20 T cell receptor beta chains came from one sample sequenced in a study of blood T cell repertoires in COVID-19. Here immunoSEQ multiplex PCR was the method, and the copy in TCRdb shows in-frame clones only, minus some. The table has under 250,000 clones, approximately 80% seen once; the top ten hold around 13%. Sequenced: peripheral blood. The receptors were gathered from a human donor in a cohort sampled during active COVID-19.

V is TRBV7-2 and J is TRBJ1-5; no firm D call. Germline V lookup: CDR1 SGHTA, CDR2 FQGNSA. The CDR3 is 17 residues long. Trimming left V 1 base short and J 2 bases short, with 15 bases between. CDR3 sequence: CASSLVGGRPGNQPQHF. The CDR3 DNA sequence: TGTGCCAGCAGCTTAGTCGGTGGCAGGCCGGGCAATCAGCCCCAGCATTTT.

V and J are TRBV5-1 and TRBJ1-1, with D possibly being TRBD1 (5 bases). V was cut by 4 bases and J by 2 bases, with 12 bases left in between. Germline V gene sequence: CDR1 SGHRS, CDR2 YFSETQ. CDR3 size: 14 residues. DNA for the CDR3: TGCGCCAGCAGCCCCGACAGCAGTAACACTGAAGCTTTCTTT. This gives the protein CASSPDSSNTEAFF. The variable domain in full, completed from reference TRBV5-1 and TRBJ1-1, reads KAGVTQTPRYLIKTRGQQVTLSCSPISGHRSVSWYQQTPGQGLQFLFEYFSETQRNKGNFPGRFSGRQFSNSRSEMNVSTLELGDSALYLCASSPDSSNTEAFFGQGTRLTVV.

This clone was seen more than once but under ten times. This rearrangement joins TRBV6-5 to TRBJ2-7; 10 bases agree with TRBD2. Germline CDR1 reads MNHEY; CDR2 reads SVGAGI. The J segment lost 2 bases and the V segment lost 5 bases, leaving 6 bases of the junction unmatched. The CDR3 spans 15 residues. In DNA, the CDR3 is TGTGCCAGCAGTCCTAGCGGGAGCGCTCCCTACGAGCAGTACTTC. It translates to CASSPSGSAPYEQYF.

The chain couples TRBV30 to TRBJ1-2; D might be TRBD1 (5 bases). There are 14 residues in the CDR3. V was shortened by 4 bases and J by 5 bases, with 17 bases between the two germline ends. From germline, CDR1 is GTSNPN and CDR2 SVGIG (reference sequence). The CDR3: CAWNGIPGEYGYTF. In DNA form, the CDR3 reads TGTGCCTGGAATGGGATTCCGGGGGAATATGGCTACACCTTC.

Worth noting for this clone: Other nucleotide sequences in the sample specify the same CDR3. V gene TRBV7-9 combines with J gene TRBJ2-7; no definite D call. There are 11 residues in the CDR3. CDR1 is SEHNR, CDR2 FQNEAQ, per germline (reference sequence). V was shortened by 5 bases and J by 3 bases, with 5 bases between the two germline ends. The CDR3 reads CASSPSYEQYF. Written as DNA, the CDR3 is TGTGCCAGCAGCCCCAGCTACGAGCAGTACTTC.

In regard to this clone: A clone one base away is much larger, so this may be a read error. The sample holds other DNA sequences that translate to the same CDR3. The rearrangement joins TRBV7-9 to TRBJ2-7, with 7 bases aligning to TRBD1. Germline CDR1 reads SEHNR; CDR2 reads FQNEAQ (reference sequence). This CDR3 is built from 15 residues. CDR3 sequence: CASSFPGQRSYEQYF. As DNA, the CDR3 is TGTGCCAGCAGCTTTCCGGGACAGCGCTCCTACGAACAGTACTTC.

The rearrangement uses TRBV7-9 and TRBJ2-5; 7 bases are shared with TRBD2. This CDR3 has 17 amino acids. Germline V gene lookup returns CDR1 SEHNR and CDR2 FQNEAQ (reference sequence). After removal of 5 bases from V and 1 base from J, the junction contained 13 bases not matched to a gene. CDR3 residues: CASSPRRLAETQETQYF. The CDR3 bases are TGTGCCAGCAGCCCCCGACGTCTAGCGGAAACCCAAGAGACCCAGTACTTC.

V is TRBV28 and J is TRBJ1-2; 10 bases agree with TRBD1. This CDR3 spans 15 amino acids. V gave up 6 bases and J gave up 8 bases; unmatched junction bases: 12. Germline loops: CDR1 MDHEN, CDR2 SYDVKM. CDR3 DNA: TGTGCCAGCAGAGGACAGGGGGACGGTCATGGGGGCTACACCTTC. Residues: CASRGQGDGHGGYTF.

The gene calls are TRBV19 and TRBJ1-5; D gene unclear. CDR3 length equals 15 residues. Deletions cut 4 bases from V and 0 bases from J, with 10 bases between. Germline V gene data show CDR1 as LNHDA and CDR2 as SQIVND (reference sequence). Here the CDR3 reads CASSTVRDSNQPQHF. DNA of the CDR3: TGTGCCAGTAGTACCGTGAGGGATAGCAATCAGCCCCAGCATTTT.

The chain is built from TRBV19 and TRBJ2-1; 12 positions agree with TRBD2. The V and J ends lost 5 bases and 6 bases, in that order; junction bases with no gene match: 11. In germline, CDR1 is LNHDA, CDR2 SQIVND (reference sequence). This CDR3 comprises 17 residues. CDR3 sequence (DNA): TGTGCCAGTAGTCCTTACCCCGGACTAGCGGGGACCAATGAGCAGTTCTTC. This translates into CASSPYPGLAGTNEQFF.

This chain links TRBV7-9 with TRBJ1-1; D not resolved. Germline V gene data show CDR1 as SEHNR and CDR2 as FQNEAQ (reference sequence). The CDR3 consists of 15 residues. V gave up 0 bases and J gave up 0 bases, with 8 bases separating them. The CDR3 sequence is CASSLAAALNTEAFF. The CDR3 DNA is TGTGCCAGCAGCTTAGCGGCGGCCCTGAACACTGAAGCTTTCTTT.

The chain is built from TRBV28 and TRBJ1-1; D unresolved. V gave up 4 bases and J gave up 5 bases, with 8 bases separating them. Germline CDR1 MDHEN, CDR2 SYDVKM. CDR3 length equals 12 residues. As DNA, the CDR3 is TGTGCCAGCAGTTCGGGTAGGACTGAAGCTTTCTTT. Translated: CASSSGRTEAFF.

With regard to this clone: This CDR3 is also generated by other DNA sequences in the sample. Here the CDR3 DNA reads TGTGCCAGCAGCTTAGAGGGAGTAGCCAAAAACATTCAGTACTTC. Translating gives CASSLEGVAKNIQYF. The rearrangement joins TRBV7-2 to TRBJ2-4; TRBD2 is a possible D gene (5 bases). This CDR3 spans 15 amino acids. The germline CDR1 and CDR2 sequences are SGHTA and FQGNSA. V was clipped by 1 base and J by 0 bases, with 7 bases between them.

The J gene is TRBJ2-3, the V gene TRBV5-1; tentative D call: TRBD1 (6 bases). This CDR3 region has 15 residues. Germline V gene lookup returns CDR1 SGHRS and CDR2 YFSETQ. Deletions cut 5 bases from V and 2 bases from J, with 15 bases between. CDR3: CASSIEGHTTDTQYF. For the CDR3, the DNA is TGCGCCAGCAGTATTGAGGGACATACCACAGATACGCAGTATTTT.

This CDR3 reads CASSLSSGGAGQPQHF. The CDR3 bases are TGTGCCAGCAGTTTATCCTCTGGGGGCGCGGGTCAGCCCCAGCATTTT. The rearrangement uses TRBV7-2 and TRBJ1-5, with D tentatively TRBD1 (6 bases). Per germline, CDR1 SGHTA and CDR2 FQGNSA. The CDR3 has 16 residues. V gave up 6 bases and J gave up 6 bases, with 21 bases separating them.

The gene calls are TRBV10-3 and TRBJ1-3; possibly TRBD1 for D (6 bases). V was pared by 5 bases and J by 2 bases, with 13 bases between. This CDR3 is 15 amino acids long. Germline CDR1 and CDR2: ENHRY and SYGVKD. The CDR3 nucleotides are TGTGCCATCAGTCAGGGGTTGGAAGCTGGAAACACCATATATTTT. Translated, it gives CAISQGLEAGNTIYF.

This clone is a singleton in its sample. This sample includes further DNA sequences coding for the same CDR3. The chain joins TRBV7-2 to TRBJ1-2; no clear D gene. V lost 2 bases and J 8 bases, leaving 12 bases between the germline ends. This CDR3 spans 13 amino acids. Per the germline V gene, CDR1 is SGHTA and CDR2 is FQGNSA. This CDR3 is CASSLPGRGGYTF. DNA of the CDR3: TGTGCCAGCAGCTTACCGGGCCGCGGGGGCTACACCTTC.

DNA for the CDR3: TGTGCCAGCAGTTTATTTTACAGGACGAATTCACCCCTCCACTTT. It codes for CASSLFYRTNSPLHF. The chain is built from TRBV28 and TRBJ1-6, with a weak D call TRBD1 (5 bases). The V and J ends lost 1 base and 7 bases respectively, with 11 bases between them. The CDR3 totals 15 residues. Germline CDR1 is MDHEN and CDR2 is SYDVKM.

This chain connects TRBV7-2 to TRBJ2-1, with D possibly being TRBD2 (5 bases). This CDR3 comprises 13 residues. Between the trimmed V and J ends, which lost 0 bases and 10 bases, there was a span of 10 bases. The germline V gene encodes CDR1 SGHTA and CDR2 FQGNSA. The CDR3 DNA reads TGTGCCAGCAGCTTAGCCCCTAGCCGAGAGCAGTTCTTC. As protein: CASSLAPSREQFF.

The rearrangement uses TRBV28 and TRBJ1-2; possible D gene TRBD1, 5 bases. Per the germline V gene, CDR1 is MDHEN and CDR2 is SYDVKM. The length of the CDR3 is 15 residues. Trimming removed 4 bases at V and 1 base at J, with 13 bases between. The chain's CDR3 is CASSSNPQGNYGYTF. As DNA, the CDR3 is TGTGCCAGCAGTTCCAACCCTCAGGGTAACTATGGCTACACCTTC.